This TCR beta chain was documented in a study of OX40 agonist ivuxolimab in advanced cancers. Study-wide context: The study gave patients intravenous ivuxolimab at 0.01 to 10 mg/kg every 2 weeks. Patients undergoing dose escalation presented with hepatocellular carcinoma, melanoma, renal cell or head and neck cancer.

Produced via immunoSEQ multiplex PCR; TCRdb's table is partial and in-frame only. Among 50,000 to 75,000 clones listed, roughly nine tenths were seen once. V was trimmed by 6 bases and J by 2 bases, leaving 10 bases between them. Germline lookup yields CDR1 ENHRY and CDR2 SYGVKD. The CDR3 loop spans 13 amino acids. Sequencing was performed on CD4+ or CD8+ T cells sorted from blood, taken in a trial of the OX40 agonist ivuxolimab. The chain recombines TRBV10-3 with TRBJ1-1, with D unclear. The clonotype comes from an adult with an advanced solid tumor such as melanoma, head and neck, liver or kidney cancer. CDR3 sequence: CAIRTTENTEAFF. The DNA for the CDR3 is TGTGCCATCAGGACAACAGAAAACACTGAAGCTTTCTTT.